This TCR beta chain appears in the sequencing data of a study of T cells in Graves' hyperthyroidism and ophthalmopathy. There were TCR beta CDR3 regions amplified from RNA transcripts. HTBI primers drove first-round RT-PCR of the TCR CDR3. TCRdb re-called the multiplex PCR reads through MiXCR, storing one row per CDR3 protein. This table has fewer than 200,000 distinct CDR3 sequences, about a tenth appearing once. The hyperthyroidism patients had all been newly diagnosed, and their disease duration was under 2 months. Their ages ranged from 18 to 65 years. Diagnosis relied on clinical symptoms, serum thyroxine and TRAb, thyroid ultrasound and orbital computed tomography. Germline V gene data show CDR1 as SGHKS and CDR2 as YYEKEE (reference sequence). The CDR3 sequence is 15 residues long. The J segment lost 4 bases and the V segment lost 4 bases, leaving 10 bases of the junction unmatched.

The sequence was collected from a woman aged 18-29 years with Graves' hyperthyroidism that later progressed to Graves' ophthalmopathy. The sequenced sample consisted of blood. The chain recombines TRBV5-5 with TRBJ1-1, with 7 bases fitting TRBD1. The CDR3 loop is CASSDRDIYGTEAFF. The CDR3 DNA reads as TGTGCCAGCAGCGACAGGGACATATATGGCACTGAAGCTTTCTTT.